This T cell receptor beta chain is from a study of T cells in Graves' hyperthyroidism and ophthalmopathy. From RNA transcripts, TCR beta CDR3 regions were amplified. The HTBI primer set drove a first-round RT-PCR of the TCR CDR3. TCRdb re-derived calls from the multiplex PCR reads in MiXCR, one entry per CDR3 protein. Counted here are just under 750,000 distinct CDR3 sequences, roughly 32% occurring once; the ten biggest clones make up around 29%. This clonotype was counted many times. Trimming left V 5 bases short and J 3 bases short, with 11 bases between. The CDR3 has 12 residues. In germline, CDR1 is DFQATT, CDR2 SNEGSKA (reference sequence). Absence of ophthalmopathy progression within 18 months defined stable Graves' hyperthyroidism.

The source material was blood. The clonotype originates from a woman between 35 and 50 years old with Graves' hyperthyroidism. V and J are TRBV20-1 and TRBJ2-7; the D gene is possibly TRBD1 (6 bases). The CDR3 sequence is CSAAQGYYEQYF. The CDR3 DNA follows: TGCAGTGCTGCACAGGGATACTACGAGCAGTACTTC.